Below are 21 T cell receptor beta chains sequenced from a single sample in a study of vaccination and CD4 T cells after COVID-19. With the Oncomine TCR Beta short-read assay, DNA from cultured CD4+ T cells was sequenced. TCRdb re-called the PCR reads through MiXCR, storing one row per CDR3 protein. The sample comprises some 21,000 distinct CDR3 sequences, about 39% of which are singletons, and roughly 4.7% rests with the top ten. The treatment is: roughly 10-day PBMC culture with coronavirus spike peptide pools or control peptides (ViraFEST assay). No antigens are known for them. Here the sequenced sample was CD4+ T cells from blood, cultured in vitro, taken before SARS-CoV-2 vaccination. Receptors originate from a human donor who had recovered from COVID-19.

The sample holds a few counts of this clonotype. The genes are TRBV7-8 and TRBJ1-2; D is perhaps TRBD1 (6 bases). Trimming removed 5 bases at V and 5 bases at J, with 15 bases between. The germline gives CDR1 SGHVS, CDR2 FQNEAQ. This CDR3 has 14 amino acids. In DNA form, the CDR3 reads TGTGCCAGCAGCGAAGAATGGGGGCCATATGGCTACACCTTC. Residues: CASSEEWGPYGYTF.

The CDR3 bases are TGTGCCAGCAGCTTCGCAGGGTTTGGCAATGAAAAACTGTTTTTT. This encodes CASSFAGFGNEKLFF. The rearrangement links TRBV7-2 to TRBJ1-4, with D maybe TRBD1 (5 bases). Germline-derived CDR1 and CDR2 are SGHTA and FQGNSA. The CDR3 runs 15 residues. Deletions cut 3 bases from V and 5 bases from J, with 13 bases between.

The rearrangement links TRBV19 to TRBJ1-6, with TRBD1 as a possible D gene (5 bases). The CDR3 spans 18 residues. The V end was cut by 5 bases, the J end by 5 bases, with 22 bases between. Germline values: CDR1 LNHDA, CDR2 SQIVND (reference sequence). As DNA, the CDR3 is TGTGCCAGTAGTGTTTCATCACCCCGGGACGGTCATAATTCACCCCTCCACTTT. Amino acids: CASSVSSPRDGHNSPLHF.

This clonotype occurred a few times. The V and J genes are TRBV20-1 and TRBJ1-5; D is undetermined. The CDR3 extends over 16 amino acids. CDR1 is DFQATT and CDR2 is SNEGSKA in the germline V gene (reference sequence). The V gene lost 6 bases and the J gene lost 1 base, with 19 bases spanning the gap. The CDR3 nucleotides are TGCAGTGCGAACTTCGGACCTTCGGGGAGCAATCAGCCCCAGCATTTT. Protein sequence: CSANFGPSGSNQPQHF.

The chain is built from TRBV12-5 and TRBJ1-1; D uncertain. The CDR3 extends over 17 amino acids. V was clipped by 5 bases and J by 1 base, with 20 bases between them. Germline V lookup: CDR1 LGHNT, CDR2 FRNRAP. The CDR3 is CASGHITNRRGNTEAFF. CDR3 DNA sequence: TGTGCTAGTGGTCATATCACCAACCGACGTGGGAACACTGAAGCTTTCTTT.

The table lists this clonotype with a few counts. The rearrangement uses TRBV20-1 and TRBJ1-6, with D perhaps matching TRBD1 (6 bases). V lost 2 bases and J lost 9, with 11 bases in between. CDR3 length equals 13 residues. Germline V gene data show CDR1 as DFQATT and CDR2 as SNEGSKA (reference sequence). CDR3 sequence: CSARSGAGSPLHF. DNA of the CDR3: TGCAGTGCTAGATCAGGGGCGGGTTCACCCCTCCACTTT.

This clonotype has more than one count but fewer than ten. V usage is TRBV20-1 and J usage is TRBJ2-7; tentative D call: TRBD1 (5 bases). The CDR3 totals 13 residues. Trimming shortened V by 4 bases and J by 0 bases, and 10 bases separated the two germline ends. The germline V gene has CDR1 DFQATT and CDR2 SNEGSKA (reference sequence). The DNA for the CDR3 is TGCAGTGCTACAGAGGACAACTCCTACGAGCAGTACTTC. It encodes CSATEDNSYEQYF.

The count of this clonotype is one. The chain employs TRBV7-2 and TRBJ2-1, with D perhaps TRBD2 (6 bases). CDR1 is SGHTA and CDR2 is FQGNSA in the germline V gene. This CDR3 has 15 amino acids. Trimming stripped 0 bases from V and 6 bases from J, with 12 bases between. DNA of the CDR3: TGTGCCAGCAGCTTAGCGGGAGGAGTATCCAATGAGCAGTTCTTC. This encodes CASSLAGGVSNEQFF.

J is TRBJ2-7 and V is TRBV18; D not resolved. The germline gives CDR1 KGHSH, CDR2 LQKENI. This CDR3 region has 14 residues. Trimming cost V 1 base and J 0 bases, with 7 bases left between them. CDR3: CASSPQGNSYEQYF. In DNA form, the CDR3 reads TGTGCCAGCTCACCACAGGGAAACTCCTACGAGCAGTACTTC.

The chain carries TRBV7-3 and TRBJ1-1; D might be TRBD1 (6 bases). Deletions cut 0 bases from V and 8 bases from J, with 10 bases between. CDR1 is SGHTA, CDR2 FQGTGA, per germline. The CDR3 is 13 residues long. Here the CDR3 reads CASSLTRGTEAFF. The DNA for the CDR3 is TGTGCCAGCAGCTTAACTAGGGGGACAGAAGCTTTCTTT.

A few counts support this clonotype. The genes are TRBV15 and TRBJ2-3; tentative D call: TRBD1 (6 bases). CDR3 length: 16 residues. Germline CDR1 and CDR2: LNHNV and YYDKDF (reference sequence). V dropped 6 bases and J dropped 0 bases, with 16 bases sitting between them. The CDR3 sequence is CATSKRQDLSTDTQYF. The CDR3 DNA reads as TGTGCCACCAGTAAGAGACAGGACCTTAGCACAGATACGCAGTATTTT.

This clonotype was found a few times. The chain is built from TRBV10-3 and TRBJ1-1; D perhaps matches TRBD1 (5 bases). Germline CDR1 reads ENHRY; CDR2 reads SYGVKD. V was pared by 6 bases and J by 1 base, with 12 bases between. The CDR3 covers 14 residues. CDR3 nucleotides: TGTGCCATCAGCGGGACGGCTGAGAACACTGAAGCTTTCTTT. It yields the protein CAISGTAENTEAFF.

The sample holds a few counts of this clonotype. This sequence joins TRBV7-2 and TRBJ2-5; D uncertain. V was shortened by 3 bases and J by 4 bases, with 9 bases between the two germline ends. From germline, CDR1 is SGHTA and CDR2 FQGNSA. The CDR3 consists of 13 residues. The CDR3 DNA sequence: TGTGCCAGCAGCTTGGGGTTGGGAGAGACCCAGTACTTC. Translation gives CASSLGLGETQYF. The complete variable domain, with remaining parts taken from reference TRBV7-2 and TRBJ2-5, reads GAGVSQSPSNKVTEKGKDVELRCDPISGHTALYWYRQSLGQGLEFLIYFQGNSAPDKSGLPSDRFSAERTGGSVSTLTIQRTQQEDSAVYLCASSLGLGETQYFGPGTRLLVL.

By share, this clonotype ranks as medium-sized (0.01 to 0.1%). This chain joins TRBV27 and TRBJ2-3; tentative D call: TRBD2 (5 bases). There are 13 residues in the CDR3. The V and J ends lost 7 bases and 3 bases respectively, with 11 bases between them. Looked up from germline, CDR1 is MNHEY and CDR2 is SMNVEV (reference sequence). The CDR3 DNA is TGTGCCAGCAAGGCGAGCGGAACAGATACGCAGTATTTT. Its translation: CASKASGTDTQYF.

V usage is TRBV20-1 and J usage is TRBJ1-2; 10 nucleotides line up with TRBD1. Germline V gives CDR1 DFQATT, CDR2 SNEGSKA (reference sequence). Trimming cost V 6 bases and J 7 bases; bases outside gene matches: 11. The CDR3 is 14 residues long. This chain's CDR3 is CSARQGALYGGYTF. The CDR3 coding sequence is TGCAGTGCCAGACAGGGGGCACTTTACGGTGGCTACACCTTC.

The chain recombines TRBV7-2 with TRBJ2-1; tentatively, D is TRBD2 (5 bases). The CDR3 is 15 residues long. V was clipped by 5 bases and J by 0 bases, with 11 bases between them. Germline CDR1 and CDR2: SGHTA and FQGNSA. CDR3 amino acids: CASSASGSSYNEQFF. The CDR3 nucleotides read TGTGCCAGCAGCGCCAGCGGAAGCTCCTACAATGAGCAGTTCTTC.

There are a few counts of this clonotype. This chain joins TRBV19 and TRBJ1-6; D ambiguous. The V gene's germline CDR1 is LNHDA and CDR2 SQIVND (reference sequence). The germline V and J ends were trimmed by 7 bases and 16 bases, with 14 bases remaining between them. This CDR3 contains 11 residues. The CDR3 reads CASTQDGRLHF. For the CDR3, the DNA is TGTGCCAGTACCCAGGACGGAAGGCTCCACTTT.

This clonotype has a handful of counts. This chain connects TRBV6-5 to TRBJ1-1; D call uncertain. The V gene's germline CDR1 is MNHEY and CDR2 SVGAGI. The CDR3 has 15 amino acids. V was pared by 4 bases and J by 0 bases, with 12 bases between. The CDR3: CASSLDGRVNTEAFF. The DNA of the CDR3 is TGTGCCAGCAGTTTAGACGGGCGCGTGAACACTGAAGCTTTCTTT.

This clonotype is categorized as medium-sized. The J gene is TRBJ1-5, the V gene TRBV30, with 7 bases matching TRBD1. The CDR3 is 13 amino acids. With 2 bases clipped from V and 7 bases from J, the junction kept 5 bases outside the gene matches. CDR1 and CDR2 from the germline V gene are GTSNPN and SVGIG (reference sequence). CDR3 protein: CAWSPGGRQPQHF. CDR3 nucleotide sequence: TGTGCCTGGAGTCCAGGGGGTAGACAGCCCCAGCATTTT.

This clonotype showed up just a few times. The rearrangement joins TRBV20-1 to TRBJ1-1, with TRBD1 matching 9 bases. The CDR3 covers 13 residues. Germline V gene data show CDR1 as DFQATT and CDR2 as SNEGSKA (reference sequence). Trimming cost V 4 bases and J 3 bases; bases outside gene matches: 3. The CDR3 sequence: CSANRDRDTEAFF. CDR3 sequence (DNA): TGCAGTGCTAACCGGGACAGGGACACTGAAGCTTTCTTT.

This chain links TRBV30 with TRBJ1-1; 7 positions match TRBD1. Unmatched junction bases numbered 1, after V lost 8 bases and J lost 1 base. The CDR3 sequence is 11 residues long. Per germline, CDR1 GTSNPN and CDR2 SVGIG (reference sequence). DNA for the CDR3: TGTGCCGGGACAGAGAACACTGAAGCTTTCTTT. Protein product: CAGTENTEAFF.